The source of this T cell receptor (beta chain) is a study of blood T cells in healthy people across ages. Points from the study as a whole: The percentage of naive T cells correlated strongly with TCR beta diversity. Possibly confounding the expanded clonotype changes was the fact that donor CMV status was unknown.

This CDR3 has 15 amino acids. Germline CDR1 is MGHRA and CDR2 is YSYEKL. V lost 4 bases, J lost 6 bases, and 19 bases lay in between. Together with a sample-barcoded 5' primer, a J-beta primer mix was included in a second PCR lasting about 7 to 11 cycles. A template-switch adaptor containing 12 random nucleotides labeled each cDNA molecule. MiXCR, applied by TCRdb to the 5' RACE reads, yields one record per CDR3 protein. The sample carries over 600,000 distinct CDR3 sequences, roughly two fifths recorded once. Only a few counts were recorded for this clonotype. Antigen specificity is unknown. The chain couples TRBV4-1 to TRBJ2-7; D is unclear. This TCR derives from a man older than 75 in good health. The sequencing input was blood. In nucleotides, the CDR3 is TGCGCCAGCAGCCTAGACCAAGGTCGAAGGGTCGAGCAGTACTTC. Protein product: CASSLDQGRRVEQYF.